A selection of T cell receptor beta chains follows, all from one sample in a study of blood T cell repertoires in COVID-19. Generated by immunoSEQ multiplex PCR, the TCRdb table keeps only in-frame clones and is missing some. The profile covers over 45,000 clones, with approximately 91% appearing a single time and approximately 8% taken by the ten largest. Sequencing was performed on peripheral blood. The receptor set was obtained from a woman in her sixties with active or convalescent COVID-19. Both conserved end residues are part of each CDR3. Each record gives: D gene, J gene, clone size, V gene, CDR3 protein, CDR3 DNA. A D gene is named only where the DNA matches it firmly. Clone size is stated in some rows and not others, as once, few, many or a class when expanded.

d_gene: .; j_gene: TRBJ2-3; abundance: .; v_gene: TRBV28; CDR3aa: CASSPGSTDTQYF; CDR3nt: TGTGCCAGCAGTCCCGGGAGCACAGATACGCAGTATTTT
d_gene: TRBD2; j_gene: TRBJ2-3; abundance: .; v_gene: TRBV4-1; CDR3aa: CASSQDPGGADTQYF; CDR3nt: TGCGCCAGCAGCCAAGATCCCGGGGGGGCAGATACGCAGTATTTT
d_gene: .; j_gene: TRBJ1-5; abundance: .; v_gene: TRBV6-5; CDR3aa: CASSYMGADQPQHF; CDR3nt: TGTGCCAGCAGTTACATGGGAGCCGATCAGCCCCAGCATTTT
d_gene: .; j_gene: TRBJ1-2; abundance: .; v_gene: TRBV28; CDR3aa: CASGLDGYTF; CDR3nt: TGTGCCAGCGGGCTCGATGGCTACACCTTC
d_gene: TRBD2; j_gene: TRBJ2-5; abundance: .; v_gene: TRBV19; CDR3aa: CASSIRLAGIETQYF; CDR3nt: TGTGCCAGTAGTATTCGACTAGCGGGAATCGAGACCCAGTACTTC
d_gene: .; j_gene: TRBJ2-6; abundance: .; v_gene: TRBV2; CDR3aa: CASRHRAGANVLTF; CDR3nt: TGTGCCAGCAGGCACAGGGCTGGGGCCAACGTCCTGACTTTC
d_gene: .; j_gene: TRBJ1-1; abundance: .; v_gene: TRBV6-1; CDR3aa: CASSDSAGIDAFF; CDR3nt: TGTGCCAGCAGTGATTCGGCAGGGATTGACGCTTTCTTT
d_gene: TRBD1; j_gene: TRBJ1-1; abundance: .; v_gene: TRBV7-2; CDR3aa: CASSPRQGARDTEAFF; CDR3nt: TGTGCCAGCAGCCCTCGACAGGGGGCGAGGGACACTGAAGCTTTCTTT
d_gene: .; j_gene: TRBJ1-5; abundance: .; v_gene: TRBV19; CDR3aa: CASSLSPTAVSNQPQHF; CDR3nt: TGTGCCAGTAGTCTCAGCCCCACGGCGGTTAGCAATCAGCCCCAGCATTTT
d_gene: .; j_gene: TRBJ2-7; abundance: .; v_gene: TRBV28; CDR3aa: CASSFGVGGGTYEQYF; CDR3nt: TGTGCCAGCAGTTTCGGGGTGGGGGGTGGAACCTACGAGCAGTACTTC
d_gene: .; j_gene: TRBJ2-1; abundance: .; v_gene: TRBV11-2; CDR3aa: CASSLQSYNEQFF; CDR3nt: TGTGCCAGCAGCTTACAGTCCTACAATGAGCAGTTCTTC
d_gene: .; j_gene: TRBJ2-1; abundance: .; v_gene: TRBV7-7; CDR3aa: CASSLRLAAYNEQFF; CDR3nt: TGTGCCAGCAGCTTACGATTAGCGGCCTACAATGAGCAGTTCTTC
d_gene: .; j_gene: TRBJ2-3; abundance: .; v_gene: TRBV28; CDR3aa: CASSWGTSTDTQYF; CDR3nt: TGTGCCAGCAGTTGGGGGACTAGCACAGATACGCAGTATTTT
d_gene: TRBD1; j_gene: TRBJ2-2; abundance: .; v_gene: TRBV24-1; CDR3aa: CATSDWDRSTGELFF; CDR3nt: TGTGCCACCAGTGATTGGGACAGATCCACCGGGGAGCTGTTTTTT
d_gene: .; j_gene: TRBJ1-5; abundance: .; v_gene: TRBV28; CDR3aa: CASFSGNQPQHF; CDR3nt: TGTGCCAGTTTTTCAGGGAATCAGCCCCAGCATTTT
d_gene: .; j_gene: TRBJ1-3; abundance: .; v_gene: TRBV25-1; CDR3aa: CASSEYKGDGNTIYF; CDR3nt: TGTGCCAGCAGTGAATATAAGGGGGATGGAAACACCATATATTTT
d_gene: .; j_gene: TRBJ1-1; abundance: .; v_gene: TRBV11-2; CDR3aa: CASSLGLAVAFF; CDR3nt: TGTGCCAGCAGCTTAGGACTCGCTGTGGCTTTCTTT
d_gene: .; j_gene: TRBJ2-7; abundance: .; v_gene: TRBV5-4; CDR3aa: CASSEGGGATSYEQYF; CDR3nt: TGTGCCAGCAGCGAGGGAGGAGGGGCGACTTCCTACGAGCAGTACTTC
d_gene: .; j_gene: TRBJ1-1; abundance: .; v_gene: TRBV5-1; CDR3aa: CASSWTVNTEAFF; CDR3nt: TGCGCCAGCAGCTGGACAGTTAACACTGAAGCTTTCTTT
d_gene: .; j_gene: TRBJ2-7; abundance: .; v_gene: TRBV28; CDR3aa: CASSLGRQASYEQYF; CDR3nt: TGTGCCAGCAGTTTGGGGAGACAGGCCTCCTACGAGCAGTACTTC
d_gene: .; j_gene: TRBJ2-1; abundance: .; v_gene: TRBV6-2/TRBV6-3; CDR3aa: CASSYSRGGTYNEQFF; CDR3nt: TGTGCCAGCAGTTACTCGAGGGGGGGCACCTACAATGAGCAGTTCTTC
d_gene: TRBD2; j_gene: TRBJ2-5; abundance: .; v_gene: TRBV24-1; CDR3aa: CATSVAGGETQYF; CDR3nt: TGTGCCACCAGTGTTGCGGGGGGAGAGACCCAGTACTTC
d_gene: TRBD2; j_gene: TRBJ2-1; abundance: .; v_gene: TRBV7-3; CDR3aa: CASSSGLAGHNEQFF; CDR3nt: TGTGCCAGCAGCTCGGGACTAGCGGGGCACAATGAGCAGTTCTTC
d_gene: .; j_gene: TRBJ2-2; abundance: .; v_gene: TRBV29-1; CDR3aa: CSVWVRSGELFF; CDR3nt: TGCAGCGTTTGGGTGCGGTCCGGGGAGCTGTTTTTT
d_gene: .; j_gene: TRBJ2-7; abundance: few; v_gene: TRBV5-4; CDR3aa: CASSSFRGNEQYF; CDR3nt: TGTGCCAGCAGCTCTTTCAGGGGAAACGAGCAGTACTTC
d_gene: .; j_gene: TRBJ1-1; abundance: .; v_gene: TRBV28; CDR3aa: CASSSYVSGTEAFF; CDR3nt: TGTGCCAGCAGTTCCTACGTTTCGGGCACTGAAGCTTTCTTT
d_gene: .; j_gene: TRBJ1-5; abundance: .; v_gene: TRBV6-1; CDR3aa: CASSESGGTVAGPQHF; CDR3nt: TGTGCCAGCAGTGAAAGTGGGGGGACCGTTGCTGGACCCCAGCATTTT
d_gene: TRBD1; j_gene: TRBJ1-1; abundance: .; v_gene: TRBV30; CDR3aa: CAWSLKGAIRGKAFF; CDR3nt: TGTGCCTGGAGTTTGAAGGGGGCCATCCGGGGGAAAGCTTTCTTT
d_gene: .; j_gene: TRBJ1-5; abundance: .; v_gene: TRBV19; CDR3aa: CASSIFRQNNQPQHF; CDR3nt: TGTGCCAGTAGTATTTTCAGGCAGAATAATCAGCCCCAGCATTTT
d_gene: TRBD2; j_gene: TRBJ2-1; abundance: .; v_gene: TRBV19; CDR3aa: CASSPRTSGKIYNEQFF; CDR3nt: TGTGCCAGTAGTCCTCGGACTAGCGGGAAGATCTACAATGAGCAGTTCTTC
d_gene: .; j_gene: TRBJ2-5; abundance: .; v_gene: TRBV29-1; CDR3aa: CSALGLDGETQYF; CDR3nt: TGCAGCGCCCTGGGGCTTGACGGAGAGACCCAGTACTTC
d_gene: .; j_gene: TRBJ2-5; abundance: once; v_gene: TRBV2; CDR3aa: CASNRVELETQYF; CDR3nt: TGTGCCAGCAACCGAGTTGAATTAGAGACCCAGTACTTC
d_gene: .; j_gene: TRBJ1-3; abundance: .; v_gene: TRBV9; CDR3aa: CASSVGEGGSGSGNTIYF; CDR3nt: TGTGCCAGCAGCGTAGGGGAGGGCGGGAGTGGCTCTGGAAACACCATATATTTT
d_gene: .; j_gene: TRBJ1-1; abundance: .; v_gene: TRBV28; CDR3aa: CASSFLGGNMNTEAFF; CDR3nt: TGTGCCAGCAGTTTTTTGGGGGGGAACATGAACACTGAAGCTTTCTTT
d_gene: TRBD2; j_gene: TRBJ2-1; abundance: .; v_gene: TRBV13; CDR3aa: CASSWNSGGPLWEQFF; CDR3nt: TGTGCCAGCAGCTGGAACTCGGGGGGGCCCCTTTGGGAGCAGTTCTTC
d_gene: TRBD2; j_gene: TRBJ2-1; abundance: .; v_gene: TRBV29-1; CDR3aa: CSDRDYLSYNEQFF; CDR3nt: TGCAGCGACCGGGACTACCTATCCTACAATGAGCAGTTCTTC
d_gene: .; j_gene: TRBJ1-1; abundance: .; v_gene: TRBV18; CDR3aa: CASSTAFMNTEAFF; CDR3nt: TGTGCCAGCTCGACAGCGTTCATGAACACTGAAGCTTTCTTT
d_gene: TRBD1; j_gene: TRBJ1-1; abundance: .; v_gene: TRBV5-1; CDR3aa: CASSLVGTENTEAFF; CDR3nt: TGCGCCAGCAGCTTGGTGGGGACAGAGAACACTGAAGCTTTCTTT
d_gene: TRBD1; j_gene: TRBJ1-1; abundance: .; v_gene: TRBV19; CDR3aa: CASTLLSGTGLNTEAFF; CDR3nt: TGTGCCAGTACCCTATTGTCCGGGACAGGGTTGAACACTGAAGCTTTCTTT
d_gene: .; j_gene: TRBJ2-6; abundance: few; v_gene: TRBV19; CDR3aa: CASLPQGWDFGANVLTF; CDR3nt: TGTGCCAGCCTCCCCCAGGGATGGGACTTTGGGGCCAACGTCCTGACTTTC
d_gene: .; j_gene: TRBJ1-3; abundance: .; v_gene: TRBV2; CDR3aa: CASSAGSGNTIYF; CDR3nt: TGTGCCAGCAGTGCGGGATCTGGAAACACCATATATTTT
d_gene: .; j_gene: TRBJ1-5; abundance: .; v_gene: TRBV15; CDR3aa: CATSTILQGLNQPQHF; CDR3nt: TGTGCCACCAGCACCATCTTACAGGGTCTCAATCAGCCCCAGCATTTT
d_gene: TRBD2; j_gene: TRBJ2-1; abundance: .; v_gene: TRBV24-1; CDR3aa: CATSDHQAGARYNEQFF; CDR3nt: TGTGCCACCAGTGACCATCAAGCGGGGGCCAGATACAATGAGCAGTTCTTC
d_gene: .; j_gene: TRBJ1-5; abundance: .; v_gene: TRBV28; CDR3aa: CASRLTGLPQHF; CDR3nt: TGTGCCAGCAGGTTGACAGGCCTCCCCCAGCATTTT
d_gene: TRBD1; j_gene: TRBJ1-5; abundance: .; v_gene: TRBV4-1; CDR3aa: CASSQVGPGQGIQPQHF; CDR3nt: TGCGCCAGCAGCCAGGTTGGGCCGGGACAGGGAATACAGCCCCAGCATTTT
d_gene: TRBD1; j_gene: TRBJ2-1; abundance: .; v_gene: TRBV29-1; CDR3aa: CSSDRGTTNEQFF; CDR3nt: TGCAGTTCTGACAGGGGGACTACAAATGAGCAGTTCTTC
d_gene: .; j_gene: TRBJ2-3; abundance: .; v_gene: TRBV7-2; CDR3aa: CASSSGRRGTDTQYF; CDR3nt: TGTGCCAGCAGCTCGGGGCGGAGGGGCACAGATACGCAGTATTTT
d_gene: .; j_gene: TRBJ1-5; abundance: .; v_gene: TRBV6-1; CDR3aa: CASSDRGFNQPQHF; CDR3nt: TGTGCCAGCAGTGACAGGGGATTCAATCAGCCCCAGCATTTT
d_gene: TRBD1; j_gene: TRBJ2-7; abundance: .; v_gene: TRBV28; CDR3aa: CASSPTGNPNEQYF; CDR3nt: TGTGCCAGCAGTCCGACAGGGAATCCAAACGAGCAGTACTTC